The 30 T cell receptor beta chains presented below share a single source sample, sequenced in a study of blood T cells in healthy people across ages. Through a sample-barcoded 5' primer and a J-beta primer mix, a second PCR was run for roughly 7 to 11 cycles. One entry per CDR3 protein, called by TCRdb with MiXCR from the 5' RACE reads. The sample shows around 1.5 million distinct CDR3 sequences, about 32% of them seen only once. The sequenced sample consisted of blood. The receptors stem from a woman aged 25 to 39 in good health.

This clonotype appeared a few times. The CDR3 nucleotides are TGCAGTGCTAGAGTGGTGGGAGAGGTCTACGAGCAGTACTTC. It codes for CSARVVGEVYEQYF. This chain links TRBV20-1 with TRBJ2-7; D is perhaps TRBD2 (5 bases). CDR1 is DFQATT and CDR2 is SNEGSKA in the germline V gene (reference sequence). Trimming took off 1 base at V and 3 bases at J, with 13 bases between the two ends. The CDR3 spans 14 residues.

Concerning this clonotype itself: This may be a read error: a much more frequent sequence differs by one nucleotide. J is TRBJ2-1 and V is TRBV10-3, with D perhaps TRBD2 (5 bases). The CDR3 runs to 13 residues. Germline V gene lookup returns CDR1 ENHRY and CDR2 SYGVKD. Trimming pared 8 bases from V and 6 bases from J, leaving 14 bases between. The CDR3 DNA is TGTGCCATCCAATCGCAGGCGGGCAATGAGCAGTTCTTC. Protein: CAIQSQAGNEQFF.

This clonotype showed up just a few times. The junction departs from germline at one end; a sequencing error may be responsible. The chain employs TRBV29-1 and TRBJ1-2; 9 nucleotides line up with TRBD1. CDR1 is SQVTM, CDR2 ANQGSEA, per germline. The CDR3 contains 14 residues. The CDR3 DNA sequence: TGCAACGTTGTGGGACAGGGCAGGGGTTATGGCTACACCTTC. Translating it yields CNVVGQGRGYGYTF.

The sample holds many counts of this clonotype. The chain employs TRBV5-5 and TRBJ2-4, with TRBD1 matching 7 bases. The CDR3 has 14 amino acids. The V segment lost 3 bases and the J segment 7 bases; nucleotides outside the gene matches: 7. Germline V gene data show CDR1 as SGHKS and CDR2 as YYEKEE (reference sequence). The CDR3 loop reads CASSSHRGRNIQYF. For the CDR3, the DNA is TGTGCCAGCAGCTCGCACAGGGGCAGGAACATTCAGTACTTC.

This clonotype was found many times. The chain couples TRBV4-1 to TRBJ2-3; D call uncertain. V was trimmed by 0 bases and J by 3 bases, leaving 7 bases between them. The germline gives CDR1 MGHRA, CDR2 YSYEKL. The CDR3 is 14 amino acids. The CDR3 DNA follows: TGCGCCAGCAGCCAAGATGCAGCTACAGATACGCAGTATTTT. This encodes CASSQDAATDTQYF.

The gene calls are TRBV6-5 and TRBJ1-2; the D is unclear. In germline, CDR1 is MNHEY, CDR2 SVGAGI. Trimming removed 2 bases at V and 6 bases at J, with 13 bases between. The length of the CDR3 is 14 residues. CDR3: CASSYGRRSDGYTF. The CDR3 DNA sequence: TGTGCCAGCAGTTACGGAAGGAGATCGGATGGCTACACCTTC.

In this sample, this clonotype turned up a few times. The CDR3 region is CASRHYGAHEQFF. The CDR3 nucleotides are TGTGCCAGCAGACACTACGGGGCGCATGAGCAGTTCTTC. The chain recombines TRBV11-1 with TRBJ2-1; D is possibly TRBD1 or TRBD2 (5 bases each). CDR3 size: 13 residues. Germline loops: CDR1 SGHAT, CDR2 FQDESV (reference sequence). V shed 6 bases and J shed 8 bases, with 14 bases lying between them.

Judged by abundance, this clonotype is medium-sized. The chain carries TRBV7-8 and TRBJ2-7; D is possibly TRBD2 (6 bases). This CDR3 contains 15 residues. Germline CDR1 reads SGHVS; CDR2 reads FQNEAQ. Trimming pared 5 bases from V and 5 bases from J, leaving 19 bases between. This CDR3 is CASSPDLGGLNEQYF. Written as DNA, the CDR3 is TGTGCCAGCAGCCCAGATCTCGGGGGACTCAACGAGCAGTACTTC.

The V gene is TRBV5-6, the J gene TRBJ2-4; TRBD1 is a possible D gene (5 bases). CDR1 is SGHDT and CDR2 is YYEEEE in the germline V gene. The CDR3 is 14 amino acids. V lost 3 bases and J lost 3, with 10 bases in between. The chain's CDR3 is CASSWGTRKNIQYF. The CDR3 region has the DNA TGTGCCAGCAGCTGGGGCACGCGCAAAAACATTCAGTACTTC.

The chain employs TRBV7-8 and TRBJ2-6; 8 bases match TRBD1. With 1 base clipped from V and 2 bases from J, the junction kept 7 bases outside the gene matches. Germline assignment: CDR1 SGHVS and CDR2 FQNEAQ. The CDR3 runs to 18 residues. The CDR3 protein is CASSLGSDRDAGANVLTF. For the CDR3, the DNA is TGTGCCAGCAGCTTAGGGTCGGACAGGGATGCTGGGGCCAACGTCCTGACTTTC.

V is TRBV10-3 and J is TRBJ1-5; D might be TRBD1 (5 bases). Trimming took off 3 bases at V and 2 bases at J, with 11 bases between the two ends. Germline V lookup: CDR1 ENHRY, CDR2 SYGVKD. The CDR3 consists of 15 residues. CDR3 bases: TGTGCCATCAGTGACCAGGCGGGGGGCAATCAGCCCCAGCATTTT. Residues: CAISDQAGGNQPQHF.

The J gene is TRBJ1-1, the V gene TRBV12-3 or TRBV12-4; tentative D call: TRBD1 (5 bases). Trimming shortened V by 5 bases and J by 1 base, and 17 bases separated the two germline ends. There are 16 residues in the CDR3. The CDR3 nucleotides are TGTGCCAGCAGTCCCTCCCGTGGGGGGAAGAACACTGAAGCTTTCTTT. Protein: CASSPSRGGKNTEAFF.

The chain uses TRBV6-2 or TRBV6-3 and TRBJ2-7; the D is unclear. The CDR3 extends over 16 amino acids. V lost 0 bases and J 9 bases, leaving 21 bases between the germline ends. Germline loops: CDR1 MNHEY, CDR2 SVGEGT. The CDR3, as DNA: TGTGCCAGCAGTTACTCGAAAAAAAACTTGGCTACGAGGCAGTACTTC. Translation gives CASSYSKKNLATRQYF.

Of note for this clonotype: This may stem from a read error, because a much larger clone lies one nucleotide away. The gene calls are TRBV15 and TRBJ2-1; 10 nucleotides align to TRBD1. The V gene's germline CDR1 is LNHNV and CDR2 YYDKDF (reference sequence). CDR3 length: 17 residues. Germline trimming cut 3 bases from V and 2 bases from J; bases unmatched to any gene: 7. The CDR3, as DNA: TGTGCCACCAGCAGCTTCCGGGACAGGGGCCCCTACAATGAGCAGTTCTTC. This sequence encodes CATSSFRDRGPYNEQFF.

This clonotype was counted between two and nine times. The chain couples TRBV20-1 to TRBJ2-7; 7 bases are a match to TRBD1. The CDR3 runs to 10 residues. The trim removed 6 bases at V and 6 bases at J, leaving 2 bases unmatched. The V gene's germline CDR1 is DFQATT and CDR2 SNEGSKA (reference sequence). In nucleotides, the CDR3 is TGCAGTGCGAACAGGGGCGAGCAGTACTTC. This sequence encodes CSANRGEQYF.

This clonotype has a handful of counts. The chain links TRBV12-3 or TRBV12-4 to TRBJ2-1, with 8 bases fitting TRBD2. With 5 bases clipped from V and 1 base from J, the junction kept 7 bases outside the gene matches. The CDR3 consists of 16 residues. The CDR3 DNA is TGTGCCAGCAGTGGCCTTAGCGGGGCATCCTACAATGAGCAGTTCTTC. Its protein is CASSGLSGASYNEQFF.

Note on this clonotype: One end of the junction is discordant with germline, which a read error may explain. This chain links TRBV20-1 with TRBJ1-2; possible D gene TRBD1, 5 bases. The CDR3 has 13 residues. Germline CDR1 DFQATT, CDR2 SNEGSKA (reference sequence). In DNA form, the CDR3 reads TGCAGTACTAGGGTTGAGGGGTCGGGTGGCTACACCTTC. Its translation is CSTRVEGSGGYTF.

This clonotype was counted only a few times. The V and J genes are TRBV5-1 and TRBJ2-7; possibly TRBD1 or TRBD2 for D (5 bases each). The closer fit of TRBJ2-5 to the DNA end suggests the J call may be wrong. This CDR3 is built from 15 residues. The germline V gene encodes CDR1 SGHRS and CDR2 YFSETQ. CDR3 loop: CASSSDRGSGETQYF. CDR3 DNA: TGCGCCAGCAGCTCCGATAGGGGCTCGGGGGAGACCCAGTACTTC.

This chain uses TRBV7-3 with TRBJ2-3, with 7 positions matching TRBD2. The CDR3 has 16 amino acids. The V gene end was trimmed by 4 bases and the J gene end by 2 bases; junction bases not matched to a gene: 9. CDR1 and CDR2 from the germline V gene are SGHTA and FQGTGA. The CDR3 DNA reads TGTGCCAGCAGCTCATCACGGGGGACTACCACAGATACGCAGTATTTT. Protein product: CASSSSRGTTTDTQYF.

This clonotype turned up a few times. The gene calls are TRBV5-1 and TRBJ2-5; 12 bases match TRBD2. Germline V gene sequence: CDR1 SGHRS, CDR2 YFSETQ. CDR3 length equals 16 residues. V lost 4 bases, J lost 1 base, and 5 bases stayed unmatched. CDR3 region: CASSRSSGGGQETQYF. In DNA, the CDR3 is TGCGCCAGCAGCCGCTCTAGCGGGGGGGGCCAAGAGACCCAGTACTTC.

This clonotype has a handful of counts. The chain links TRBV3-1 to TRBJ1-5; no definite D call. Trimming took 0 bases from V and 0 from J, leaving 12 bases between them. Germline CDR1 is LGHDT and CDR2 is YNNKEL (reference sequence). The CDR3 has 17 residues. The CDR3 reads CASSQDDRTASNQPQHF. The CDR3 coding sequence is TGTGCCAGCAGCCAAGATGATAGGACCGCTAGCAATCAGCCCCAGCATTTT.

The V gene is TRBV7-9, the J gene TRBJ1-5; D is perhaps TRBD1 (5 bases). This CDR3 has 15 residues. V was pared by 1 base and J by 2 bases, with 9 bases between. Germline CDR1 SEHNR, CDR2 FQNEAQ (reference sequence). The CDR3 loop is CASSLEGIGNQPQHF. DNA for the CDR3: TGTGCCAGCAGCTTAGAGGGGATCGGCAATCAGCCCCAGCATTTT. Combining the CDR3 with reference TRBV7-9 and TRBJ1-5 gives the whole variable domain DTGVSQNPRHKITKRGQNVTFRCDPISEHNRLYWYRQTLGQGPEFLTYFQNEAQLEKSRLLSDRFSAERPKGSFSTLEIQRTEQGDSAMYLCASSLEGIGNQPQHFGDGTRLSIL.

Turning to this clonotype: A read error may account for a junction end that differs from germline. This chain joins TRBV7-9 and TRBJ2-1; D is unresolved. The V gene's germline CDR1 is SEHNR and CDR2 FQNEAQ (reference sequence). CDR3 size: 15 residues. CDR3 in amino acids: CASSPDGQVYNERFF. As DNA, the CDR3 is TGTGCCAGCAGCCCCGATGGGCAGGTATACAATGAGCGGTTCTTC.

This clonotype was detected many times. The chain couples TRBV3-1 to TRBJ2-5; D is perhaps TRBD2 (5 bases). The V end lost 4 bases, the J end lost 0 bases, and 12 bases lay between the germline ends. Per germline, CDR1 LGHDT and CDR2 YNNKEL (reference sequence). This CDR3 contains 15 residues. The CDR3 sequence: CASSPHLADQETQYF. The CDR3 nucleotides read TGTGCCAGCAGCCCGCACCTAGCAGACCAAGAGACCCAGTACTTC.

This clonotype came up a few times. Without the conserved terminal phenylalanine or tryptophan, this CDR3 likely stems from a read error. V gene TRBV5-1 combines with J gene TRBJ2-5, with 7 bases identical to TRBD1. The better agreement between TRBJ2-7 and the DNA end casts doubt on the J call. The CDR3 is 14 amino acids. Germline CDR1 SGHRS, CDR2 YFSETQ. CDR3 sequence: CASRAGTDFYEQYL. The CDR3 DNA reads TGCGCCAGCAGAGCCGGGACAGATTTTTACGAGCAGTACTTA.

The CDR3 sequence is CASGNTGELFF. The CDR3, as DNA: TGTGCCAGCGGAAACACCGGGGAGCTGTTTTTT. V and J are TRBV3-1 and TRBJ2-2; D call uncertain. Germline V lookup: CDR1 LGHDT, CDR2 YNNKEL (reference sequence). This CDR3 is built from 11 residues. V lost 8 bases to trimming and J lost 2 bases, with 3 bases between them.

The gene calls are TRBV27 and TRBJ2-7; 7 bases fit TRBD2. Per the germline V gene, CDR1 is MNHEY and CDR2 is SMNVEV (reference sequence). This CDR3 has 15 residues. The J segment lost 6 bases and the V segment lost 4 bases, leaving 12 bases of the junction unmatched. CDR3 in amino acids: CASSSRPGLVAEQYF. CDR3 in DNA: TGTGCCAGCAGTTCTCGCCCCGGACTAGTAGCCGAGCAGTACTTC.

Notes on this clonotype: A junction end diverges from the germline sequence, so it may reflect a read error. The genes are TRBV29-1 and TRBJ2-3; TRBD1 matches 8 bases. CDR3 length equals 13 residues. Germline-derived CDR1 and CDR2 are SQVTM and ANQGSEA. The CDR3 is CNVDQGALDTQYF. Written as DNA, the CDR3 is TGCAACGTTGACCAGGGGGCGTTAGATACACAGTATTTT.

The chain's CDR3 is CASSWTGLSNQPQHF. The CDR3 region has the DNA TGTGCCAGCAGTTGGACAGGCCTTAGCAATCAGCCCCAGCATTTT. V gene TRBV27 combines with J gene TRBJ1-5; TRBD1 aligns across 7 bases. CDR3 size: 15 residues. V shed 4 bases, J shed 0 bases, and the junction held 3 bases outside the gene matches. Germline V CDR1 and CDR2: MNHEY, SMNVEV (reference sequence).

A few counts support this clonotype. The V gene is TRBV3-1, the J gene TRBJ2-7, with 10 positions matching TRBD2. CDR3 length: 15 amino acids. The V segment lost 0 bases and the J segment 6 bases; nucleotides outside the gene matches: 5. Germline V CDR1 and CDR2: LGHDT, YNNKEL (reference sequence). The CDR3: CASSQEASGRGEQYF. The DNA for the CDR3 is TGTGCCAGCAGCCAAGAGGCAAGCGGGAGGGGCGAGCAGTACTTC.